This T cell receptor (beta chain) was recorded in a study of response to subunit inactivated influenza vaccine. Each CDR3 protein gets one entry after TCRdb re-called the RT-PCR reads with MiXCR. The repertoire holds 500,000 to 600,000 distinct CDR3 sequences, with around 15% as singletons. Details on this clonotype: The target antigen is unknown.

The CDR3 contains 19 residues. Germline V gives CDR1 DFQATT, CDR2 SNEGSKA (reference sequence). V lost 0 bases and J 2 bases, leaving 26 bases between the germline ends. Whole-study findings and limits: Authors suggested that a seasonal influenza vaccination recruits few new T cells each time.

The chain combines TRBV20-1 with TRBJ2-7; perhaps TRBD1 as D (6 bases). The receptor's source is a middle-aged man who received an inactivated influenza vaccine. Sample: PBMCs from blood, taken 11 to 12 days after vaccination. CDR3 sequence: CSARDPAGVSHPLTYEQYF. The CDR3 DNA sequence: TGCAGTGCTAGAGATCCAGCAGGGGTTAGCCACCCGTTGACCTACGAGCAGTACTTC.